The clone carrying this TCR beta chain was counted a single time. The antigen is not known. The data belong to a study of T-cell reconstitution after alpha-beta-depleted transplantation in children. The CDR3 totals 14 residues. CDR1 is SGHDT and CDR2 is YYEEEE in the germline V gene. The V end was cut by 4 bases, the J end by 0 bases, with 10 bases between. Whole-study results and caveats: Alpha-beta T cells present about two months after transplant were reported to originate from several hundred expanded graft clones. One year post-transplant, T-cell counts and diversity were largely derived from T cells produced anew. Surviving thymic progenitors and recipient T cells were the source of high TCRbeta diversity at day 60 in some patients.

For TCRbeta, the library was prepared with unique molecular identifiers. TCRdb fed the PCR reads into MiXCR, producing one record per CDR3 protein. Of roughly 74,000 distinct CDR3 sequences listed, around 18% were seen once; the top ten hold about half. The clonotype originates from a male patient between 2 and 15 years old who had a stem cell transplant for acute lymphoblastic leukemia, so the T cells may come from the graft donor. This specimen consisted of PBMCs, mostly from graft donor cells, obtained 360 days after TCRalphabeta/CD19-depleted stem cell transplant. The chain recombines TRBV5-6 with TRBJ1-1, with D perhaps TRBD1 (6 bases). DNA of the CDR3: TGTGCCAGCAGCCGGGGGACAATGAACACTGAAGCTTTCTTT. Protein product: CASSRGTMNTEAFF.